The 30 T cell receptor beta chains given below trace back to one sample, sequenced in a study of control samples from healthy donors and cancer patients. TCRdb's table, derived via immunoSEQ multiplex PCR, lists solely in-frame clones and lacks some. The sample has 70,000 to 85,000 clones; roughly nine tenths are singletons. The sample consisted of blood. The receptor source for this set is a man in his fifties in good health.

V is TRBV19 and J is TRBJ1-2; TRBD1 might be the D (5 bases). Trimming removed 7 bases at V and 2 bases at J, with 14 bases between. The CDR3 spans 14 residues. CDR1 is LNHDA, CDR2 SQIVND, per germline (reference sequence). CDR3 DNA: TGTGCCAGTATTCCCGGGGGAGTCAACTATGGCTACACCTTC. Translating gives CASIPGGVNYGYTF.

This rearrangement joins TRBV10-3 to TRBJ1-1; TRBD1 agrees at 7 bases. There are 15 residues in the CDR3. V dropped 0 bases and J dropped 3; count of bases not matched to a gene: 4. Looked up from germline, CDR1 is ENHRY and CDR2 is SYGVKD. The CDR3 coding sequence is TGTGCCATCAGTGAGTCGAGGGGGCGATACACTGAAGCTTTCTTT. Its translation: CAISESRGRYTEAFF.

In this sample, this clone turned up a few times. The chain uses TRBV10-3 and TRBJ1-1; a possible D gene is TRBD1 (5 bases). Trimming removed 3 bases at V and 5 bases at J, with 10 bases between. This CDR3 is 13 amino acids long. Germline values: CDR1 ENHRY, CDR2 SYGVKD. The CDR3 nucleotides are TGTGCCATCAGTGATTCCGCAGGGACTGAAGCTTTCTTT. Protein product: CAISDSAGTEAFF.

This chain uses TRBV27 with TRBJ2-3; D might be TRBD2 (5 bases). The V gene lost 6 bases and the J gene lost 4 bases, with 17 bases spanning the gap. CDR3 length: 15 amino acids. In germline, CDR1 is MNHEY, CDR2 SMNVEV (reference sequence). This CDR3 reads CASSLTGSLADTQYF. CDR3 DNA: TGTGCCAGCAGCCTTACGGGGTCTCTAGCAGATACGCAGTATTTT.

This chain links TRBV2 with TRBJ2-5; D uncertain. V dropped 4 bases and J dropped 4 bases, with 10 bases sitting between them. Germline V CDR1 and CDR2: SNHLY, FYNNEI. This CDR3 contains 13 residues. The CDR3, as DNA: TGTGCCAGCAGTGGGGTCGGCGCAGAGACCCAGTACTTC. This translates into CASSGVGAETQYF.

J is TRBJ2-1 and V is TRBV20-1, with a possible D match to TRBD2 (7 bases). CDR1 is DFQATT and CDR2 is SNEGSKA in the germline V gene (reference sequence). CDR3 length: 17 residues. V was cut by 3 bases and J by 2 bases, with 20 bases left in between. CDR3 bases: TGCAGTGCTAGTGGGGGGGCCGCACGTTCCCCCTACAATGAGCAGTTCTTC. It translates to CSASGGAARSPYNEQFF.

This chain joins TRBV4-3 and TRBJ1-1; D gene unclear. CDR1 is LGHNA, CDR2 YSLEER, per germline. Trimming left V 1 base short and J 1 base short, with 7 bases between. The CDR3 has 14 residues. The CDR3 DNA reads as TGCGCCAGCAGCCAAGGGTCTCAGAACACTGAAGCTTTCTTT. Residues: CASSQGSQNTEAFF.

The CDR3 DNA reads as TGTGCCAGCAGCCGAACAGGGGGGAAAAGCTCCTATAATTCACCCCTCCACTTT. This gives the protein CASSRTGGKSSYNSPLHF. The chain is built from TRBV3-1 (or the pseudogene TRBV3-2) and TRBJ1-6; 8 bases fit TRBD1. Germline loops: CDR1 LGHDT, CDR2 YNNKEL (reference sequence). J lost 0 bases, V lost 4 bases, and 8 bases had no gene match. The CDR3 totals 18 residues.

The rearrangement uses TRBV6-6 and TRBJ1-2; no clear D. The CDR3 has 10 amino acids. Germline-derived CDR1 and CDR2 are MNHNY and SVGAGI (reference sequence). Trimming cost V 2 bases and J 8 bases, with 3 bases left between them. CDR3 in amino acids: CASSYKGYTF. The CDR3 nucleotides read TGTGCCAGCAGTTACAAGGGCTACACCTTC.

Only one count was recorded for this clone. CDR3 coding DNA: TGCAGTGCTAGTTCGGAGACCCAGTACTTC. Its translation is CSASSETQYF. V is TRBV20-1 and J is TRBJ2-5; D gene uncertain. The germline V gene encodes CDR1 DFQATT and CDR2 SNEGSKA (reference sequence). CDR3 length equals 10 residues. V lost 3 bases and J lost 5, with 4 bases in between.

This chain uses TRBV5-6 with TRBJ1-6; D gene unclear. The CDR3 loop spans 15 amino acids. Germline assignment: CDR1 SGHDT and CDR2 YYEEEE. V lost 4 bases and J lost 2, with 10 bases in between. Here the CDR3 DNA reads TGTGCCAGCAGCCTCCGAGAGCCCTATAATTCACCCCTCCACTTT. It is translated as CASSLREPYNSPLHF.

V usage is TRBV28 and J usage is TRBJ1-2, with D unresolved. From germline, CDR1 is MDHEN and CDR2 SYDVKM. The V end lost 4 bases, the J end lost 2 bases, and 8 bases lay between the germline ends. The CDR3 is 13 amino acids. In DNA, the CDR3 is TGTGCCAGCAGTTCCGCAAGGAACTATGGCTACACCTTC. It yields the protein CASSSARNYGYTF.

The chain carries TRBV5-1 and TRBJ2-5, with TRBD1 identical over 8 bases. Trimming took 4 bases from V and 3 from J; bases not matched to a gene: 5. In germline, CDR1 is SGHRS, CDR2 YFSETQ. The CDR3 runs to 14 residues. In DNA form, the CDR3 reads TGCGCCAGCAGCGCCCGGACAGGGAAAGAGACCCAGTACTTC. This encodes CASSARTGKETQYF.

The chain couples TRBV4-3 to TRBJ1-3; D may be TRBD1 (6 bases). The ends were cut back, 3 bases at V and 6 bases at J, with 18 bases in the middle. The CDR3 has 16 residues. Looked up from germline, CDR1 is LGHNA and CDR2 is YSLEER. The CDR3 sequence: CASSQAAKDRLNTIYF. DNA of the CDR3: TGCGCCAGCAGCCAGGCAGCGAAGGACAGATTAAACACCATATATTTT.

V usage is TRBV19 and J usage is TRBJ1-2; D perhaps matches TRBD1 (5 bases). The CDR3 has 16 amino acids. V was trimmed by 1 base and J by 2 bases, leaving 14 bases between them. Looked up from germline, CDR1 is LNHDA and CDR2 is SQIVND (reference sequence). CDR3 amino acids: CASSIVGGRSNYGYTF. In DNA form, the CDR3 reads TGTGCCAGTAGTATAGTCGGGGGACGGAGCAACTATGGCTACACCTTC.

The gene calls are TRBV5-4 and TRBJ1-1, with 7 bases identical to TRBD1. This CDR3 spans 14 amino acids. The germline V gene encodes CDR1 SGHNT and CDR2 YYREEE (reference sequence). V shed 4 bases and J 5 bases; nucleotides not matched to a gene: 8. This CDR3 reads CASSTRTGGTEAFF. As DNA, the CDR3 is TGTGCCAGCAGCACCCGGACAGGAGGAACTGAAGCTTTCTTT.

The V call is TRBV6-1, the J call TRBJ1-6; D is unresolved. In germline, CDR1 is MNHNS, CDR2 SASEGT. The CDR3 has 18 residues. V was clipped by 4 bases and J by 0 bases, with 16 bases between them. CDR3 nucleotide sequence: TGTGCCAGCAGTGCGGTAGCAGCCCAGAGCTCCTATAATTCACCCCTCCACTTT. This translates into CASSAVAAQSSYNSPLHF.

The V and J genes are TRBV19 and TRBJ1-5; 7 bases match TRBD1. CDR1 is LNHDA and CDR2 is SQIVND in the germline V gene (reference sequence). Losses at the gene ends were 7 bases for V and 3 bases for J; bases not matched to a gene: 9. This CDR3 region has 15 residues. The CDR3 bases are TGTGCCAGTACCGAGGGGGCAGGCCTCAATCAGCCCCAGCATTTT. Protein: CASTEGAGLNQPQHF.

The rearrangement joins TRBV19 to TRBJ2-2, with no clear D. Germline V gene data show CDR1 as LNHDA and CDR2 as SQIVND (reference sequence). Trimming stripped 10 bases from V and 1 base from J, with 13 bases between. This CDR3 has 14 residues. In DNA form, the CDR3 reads TGTGCCACCGAAAGTGTGGGGAACACCGGGGAGCTGTTTTTT. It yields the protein CATESVGNTGELFF.

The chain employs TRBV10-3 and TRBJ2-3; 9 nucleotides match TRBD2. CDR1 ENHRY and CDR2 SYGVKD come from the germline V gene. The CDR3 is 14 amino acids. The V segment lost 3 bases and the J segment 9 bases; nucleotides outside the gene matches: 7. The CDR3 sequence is CAISEGGGAGTQYF. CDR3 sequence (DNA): TGTGCCATCAGTGAAGGCGGGGGGGCGGGCACGCAGTATTTT.

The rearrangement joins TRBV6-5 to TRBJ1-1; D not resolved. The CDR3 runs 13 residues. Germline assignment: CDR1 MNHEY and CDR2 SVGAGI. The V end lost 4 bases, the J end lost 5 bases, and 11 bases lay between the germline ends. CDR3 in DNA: TGTGCCAGCAGTTTTAGTAGGGTTACTGAAGCTTTCTTT. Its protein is CASSFSRVTEAFF.

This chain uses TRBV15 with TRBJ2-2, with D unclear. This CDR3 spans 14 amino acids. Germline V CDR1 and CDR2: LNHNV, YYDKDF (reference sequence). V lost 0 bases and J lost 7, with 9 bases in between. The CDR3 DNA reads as TGTGCCACCAGCAGAGATCGAGGTGGCGGGGAGCTGTTTTTT. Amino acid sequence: CATSRDRGGGELFF.

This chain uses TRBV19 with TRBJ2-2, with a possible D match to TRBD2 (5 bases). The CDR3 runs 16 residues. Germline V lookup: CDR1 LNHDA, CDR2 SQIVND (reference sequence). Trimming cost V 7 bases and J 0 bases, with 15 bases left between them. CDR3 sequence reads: CASTPRGFANTGELFF. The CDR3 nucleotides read TGTGCCAGTACCCCCCGCGGGTTCGCGAACACCGGGGAGCTGTTTTTT.

The DNA for the CDR3 is TGCGCCAGCAGCCAGGGGTCTAGCGGGGCCGATACGCAGTATTTT. It translates to CASSQGSSGADTQYF. The chain recombines TRBV4-3 with TRBJ2-3; 9 positions agree with TRBD2. The germline gives CDR1 LGHNA, CDR2 YSLEER. The junction had 7 bases not matched to a gene; V was cut back by 3 bases and J by 6 bases. The CDR3 is 15 residues long.

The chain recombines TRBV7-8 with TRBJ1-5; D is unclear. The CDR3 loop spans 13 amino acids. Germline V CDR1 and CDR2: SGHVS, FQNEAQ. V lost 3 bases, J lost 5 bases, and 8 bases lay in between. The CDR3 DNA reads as TGTGCCAGCAGCTTTGGGAAAGATCAGCCCCAGCATTTT. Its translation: CASSFGKDQPQHF. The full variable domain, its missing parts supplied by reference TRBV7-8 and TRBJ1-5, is GAGVSQSPRYKVAKRGQDVALRCDPISGHVSLFWYQQALGQGPEFLTYFQNEAQLDKSGLPSDRFFAERPEGSVSTLKIQRTQQEDSAVYLCASSFGKDQPQHFGDGTRLSIL.

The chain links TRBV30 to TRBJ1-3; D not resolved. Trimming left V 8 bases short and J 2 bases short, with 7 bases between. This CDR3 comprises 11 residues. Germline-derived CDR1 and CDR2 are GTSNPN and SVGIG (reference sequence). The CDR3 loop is CAHQTGNTIYF. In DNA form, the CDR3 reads TGTGCCCACCAAACTGGAAACACCATATATTTT.

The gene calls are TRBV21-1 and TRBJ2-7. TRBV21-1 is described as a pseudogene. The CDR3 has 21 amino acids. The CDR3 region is CASIPTPPLQAQGMGSYEQYF. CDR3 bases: TGTGCCAGCATCCCGACCCCTCCTCTACAAGCCCAAGGGATGGGGTCCTACGAGCAGTACTTC.

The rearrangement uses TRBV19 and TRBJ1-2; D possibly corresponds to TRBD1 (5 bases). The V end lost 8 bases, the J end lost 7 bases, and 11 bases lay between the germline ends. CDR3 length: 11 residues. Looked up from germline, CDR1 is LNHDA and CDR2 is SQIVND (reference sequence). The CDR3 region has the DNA TGTGCCAGTCGAACCGGGGGTGGCTACACCTTC. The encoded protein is CASRTGGGYTF.

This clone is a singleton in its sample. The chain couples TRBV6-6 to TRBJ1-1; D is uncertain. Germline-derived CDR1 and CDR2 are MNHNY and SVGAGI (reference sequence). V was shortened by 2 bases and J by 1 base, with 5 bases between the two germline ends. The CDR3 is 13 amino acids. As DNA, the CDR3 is TGTGCCAGCAGTTACGTGGCGAACACTGAAGCTTTCTTT. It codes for CASSYVANTEAFF.

CDR3 residues: CASSLGAANTEAFF. CDR3 in DNA: TGTGCCAGCAGCCTGGGAGCCGCGAACACTGAAGCTTTCTTT. The rearrangement links TRBV14 to TRBJ1-1; D unclear. The CDR3 is 14 amino acids. Trimming left V 4 bases short and J 1 base short, with 10 bases between. Germline V CDR1 and CDR2: SGHDN, FVKESK.